Presented here are 20 T cell receptor beta chains from one specimen sequenced in a study. TCRdb analysed the RT-PCR reads with MiXCR anew, one entry per CDR3 protein. The sample lists approximately 720,000 distinct CDR3 sequences; 11% to 15% were seen once. The sequencing sample was made of memory CD4+ T cells from blood. The receptors were gathered from a female donor in good health, serving as a healthy control.

The rearrangement links TRBV5-1 to TRBJ1-3, with D uncertain. The CDR3 totals 15 residues. CDR1 and CDR2 from the germline V gene are SGHRS and YFSETQ. The ends were cut back, 3 bases at V and 1 base at J, with 11 bases in the middle. The CDR3 spells CASSWAVTSGNTIYF. CDR3 sequence (DNA): TGCGCCAGCAGCTGGGCCGTGACATCTGGAAACACCATATATTTT.

This clonotype was seen repeatedly, ten times or more. This chain uses TRBV10-3 with TRBJ2-7, with D hard to call. This CDR3 contains 11 residues. CDR1 is ENHRY, CDR2 SYGVKD, per germline. V was pared by 3 bases and J by 0 bases, with 0 bases between. The CDR3 coding sequence is TGTGCCATCAGTGACTCCTACGAGCAGTACTTC. Amino acid sequence: CAISDSYEQYF.

The V gene is TRBV6-2 or TRBV6-3, the J gene TRBJ1-5; TRBD1 aligns across 7 bases. The CDR3 loop spans 16 amino acids. V lost 7 bases to trimming and J lost 1 base; unmatched junction nucleotides: 10. Germline CDR1 MNHEY, CDR2 SVGEGT. The CDR3 protein is CASTKNRGESNQPQHF. CDR3 bases: TGTGCCAGCACTAAAAACAGGGGCGAAAGCAATCAGCCCCAGCATTTT.

This clonotype was detected a few times. The chain links TRBV7-9 to TRBJ1-6; D perhaps matches TRBD1 (5 bases). The CDR3 extends over 13 amino acids. V was cut by 3 bases and J by 10 bases, with 10 bases left in between. Per the germline V gene, CDR1 is SEHNR and CDR2 is FQNEAQ (reference sequence). This CDR3 reads CASSLGQESPLHF. The CDR3 nucleotides read TGTGCCAGCAGCTTGGGGCAGGAGTCACCCCTCCACTTT.

About this clonotype itself: At one end the junction does not follow the germline gene, possibly because of a read error. The V gene is TRBV5-1, the J gene TRBJ2-3, with a tentative D call TRBD2 (6 bases). The length of the CDR3 is 15 residues. Germline CDR1 reads SGHRS; CDR2 reads YFSETQ. CDR3 bases: TGTGCCAGCAGCTCCGCCGGGAGCAAGACAGATACGCAGTATTTT. This translates into CASSSAGSKTDTQYF.

This clonotype has at least ten counts. The chain links TRBV12-3 or TRBV12-4 to TRBJ1-1, with TRBD1 matching over 8 bases. The CDR3 is 14 residues long. The ends lost 5 bases at V and 3 bases at J; junction bases unmatched: 5. The CDR3 region has the DNA TGTGCCAGCAGTACACCGACAGGGGACACTGAAGCTTTCTTT. It encodes CASSTPTGDTEAFF.

A single count supports this clonotype. The J gene is TRBJ2-3, the V gene TRBV20-1; D is unclear. CDR1 is DFQATT, CDR2 SNEGSKA, per germline (reference sequence). This CDR3 contains 12 residues. V lost 0 bases to trimming and J lost 7 bases, with 8 bases between them. Here the CDR3 DNA reads TGCAGTGCTAGAGATGATGAAAATACGCAGTATTTT. As protein: CSARDDENTQYF.

The V gene is TRBV7-3, the J gene TRBJ2-7; 12 positions match TRBD2. Germline V gene lookup returns CDR1 SGHTA and CDR2 FQGTGA. J gave up 7 bases and V 4 bases, and 17 bases lay outside the gene matches. The CDR3 consists of 18 residues. The CDR3 spells CASSSVRPGLAGSSEQYF. CDR3 coding DNA: TGTGCCAGCAGCTCGGTTCGACCCGGACTAGCGGGATCGAGTGAGCAGTACTTC. Filled out from reference TRBV7-3 and TRBJ2-7, the complete variable domain reads GAGVSQTPSNKVTEKGKYVELRCDPISGHTALYWYRQSLGQGPEFLIYFQGTGAADDSGLPNDRFFAVRPEGSVSTLKIQRTERGDSAVYLCASSSVRPGLAGSSEQYFGPGTRLTVT.

This clonotype was observed at least ten times. J is TRBJ2-1 and V is TRBV7-2; TRBD2 aligns across 13 bases. The germline V gene has CDR1 SGHTA and CDR2 FQGNSA. V trimming: 8 bases; J trimming: 5 bases; junction bases outside the gene matches: 0. This CDR3 spans 13 amino acids. Here the CDR3 DNA reads TGTGCCAGCGGGACTAGCGGGAACAATGAGCAGTTCTTC. This encodes CASGTSGNNEQFF. Full variable domain (outside the CDR3, taken from reference TRBV7-2 and TRBJ2-1): GAGVSQSPSNKVTEKGKDVELRCDPISGHTALYWYRQSLGQGLEFLIYFQGNSAPDKSGLPSDRFSAERTGGSVSTLTIQRTQQEDSAVYLCASGTSGNNEQFFGPGTRLTVL.

This chain joins TRBV5-4 and TRBJ1-1; TRBD1 matches 8 bases. Trimming cost V 5 bases and J 7 bases; bases outside gene matches: 10. Germline CDR1 and CDR2: SGHNT and YYREEE (reference sequence). The CDR3 contains 14 residues. The DNA for the CDR3 is TGTGCCAGCAGAATGGACAGGGCCTATGGTGAAGCTTTCTTT. Translated, it gives CASRMDRAYGEAFF.

This clonotype was seen a few times. The chain is built from TRBV29-1 and TRBJ1-3, with TRBD1 matching 7 bases. Germline lookup yields CDR1 SQVTM and CDR2 ANQGSEA. This CDR3 comprises 14 residues. Losses at the gene ends were 6 bases for V and 3 bases for J; bases not matched to a gene: 8. DNA of the CDR3: TGCAGCGTCAGGGGGGAAACTGGTGGAAACACCATATATTTT. This sequence encodes CSVRGETGGNTIYF.

V usage is TRBV5-1 and J usage is TRBJ1-3; perhaps TRBD1 as D (5 bases). Germline CDR1 reads SGHRS; CDR2 reads YFSETQ. CDR3 size: 15 residues. V was pared by 0 bases and J by 4 bases, with 11 bases between. The DNA for the CDR3 is TGCGCCAGCAGCTTGGCAGGGAAGAACGGAAACACCATATATTTT. As protein: CASSLAGKNGNTIYF. Full variable domain (remainder filled in from reference TRBV5-1 and TRBJ1-3): KAGVTQTPRYLIKTRGQQVTLSCSPISGHRSVSWYQQTPGQGLQFLFEYFSETQRNKGNFPGRFSGRQFSNSRSEMNVSTLELGDSALYLCASSLAGKNGNTIYFGEGSWLTVV.

The gene calls are TRBV20-1 and TRBJ2-3, with 7 bases aligning to TRBD1. CDR1 is DFQATT, CDR2 SNEGSKA, per germline (reference sequence). V shed 5 bases and J 4 bases; nucleotides not matched to a gene: 18. This CDR3 is built from 17 residues. CDR3 protein: CSALLGSRGTVADTQYF. The CDR3 DNA reads as TGCAGTGCTCTCCTCGGCTCCCGTGGGACAGTCGCAGATACGCAGTATTTT.

In its sample, this clonotype was seen many times. The chain couples TRBV6-6 to TRBJ1-1; no definite D call. Germline values: CDR1 MNHNY, CDR2 SVGAGI (reference sequence). Trimming removed 2 bases at V and 3 bases at J, with 7 bases between. The CDR3 contains 13 residues. The CDR3 sequence is CASSYKGDTEAFF. DNA for the CDR3: TGTGCCAGCAGTTACAAGGGAGACACTGAAGCTTTCTTT.

The chain carries TRBV30 and TRBJ1-1; no firm D call. Germline CDR1 is GTSNPN and CDR2 is SVGIG (reference sequence). CDR3 size: 13 residues. V lost 0 bases to trimming and J lost 11 bases, with 16 bases between them. CDR3 region: CAWSVLGHFSAFF. The CDR3, as DNA: TGTGCCTGGAGTGTACTGGGCCACTTCTCCGCTTTCTTT.

In its sample, this clonotype was seen a few times. This chain joins TRBV12-3 or TRBV12-4 and TRBJ1-2; no firm D call. This CDR3 region has 13 residues. The germline V and J ends were trimmed by 1 base and 6 bases, with 9 bases remaining between them. CDR3 bases: TGTGCCAGCAGTTTAGGATTAGACCATGGCTACACCTTC. Its translation: CASSLGLDHGYTF.

This clonotype has more than one count but fewer than ten. V is TRBV7-9 and J is TRBJ2-3, with D maybe TRBD2 (6 bases). The CDR3 runs to 18 residues. Germline assignment: CDR1 SEHNR and CDR2 FQNEAQ (reference sequence). V was pared by 2 bases and J by 0 bases, with 18 bases between. The CDR3 DNA reads TGTGCCAGCAGCTTATTCGGCACGGGGGTCCCTAGCACAGATACGCAGTATTTT. Amino acids: CASSLFGTGVPSTDTQYF. Supplemented by reference TRBV7-9 and TRBJ2-3, the full variable domain reads DTGVSQNPRHKITKRGQNVTFRCDPISEHNRLYWYRQTLGQGPEFLTYFQNEAQLEKSRLLSDRFSAERPKGSFSTLEIQRTEQGDSAMYLCASSLFGTGVPSTDTQYFGPGTRLTVL.

The chain employs TRBV20-1 and TRBJ2-1, with TRBD2 matching 9 bases. V was pared by 5 bases and J by 1 base, with 15 bases of the junction left unmatched. Per germline, CDR1 DFQATT and CDR2 SNEGSKA (reference sequence). The CDR3 covers 18 residues. Here the CDR3 reads CSAGAPMGAGGSYNEQFF. CDR3 DNA: TGCAGTGCTGGGGCCCCGATGGGAGCGGGGGGATCCTACAATGAGCAGTTCTTC.

This clonotype was seen a handful of times. This sequence joins TRBV18 and TRBJ2-3, with D possibly matching TRBD1 (5 bases). Looked up from germline, CDR1 is KGHSH and CDR2 is LQKENI. V lost 6 bases, J lost 2 bases, and 12 bases lay in between. The CDR3 runs 14 residues. The CDR3 loop reads CASSLGRATDTQYF. The CDR3 DNA sequence: TGTGCCAGCTCTCTAGGCAGGGCCACAGATACGCAGTATTTT.

CDR3 DNA sequence: TGTGCCAGCCATACTCCGGGACAGGGGTTGGAGCAGTACTTC. It yields the protein CASHTPGQGLEQYF. The chain has TRBV28 and TRBJ2-7, with TRBD1 identical over 10 bases. The CDR3 is 14 residues long. The ends lost 8 bases at V and 7 bases at J; junction bases unmatched: 11. The germline CDR1 and CDR2 sequences are MDHEN and SYDVKM. The full variable domain, in which reference TRBV28 and TRBJ2-7 provide the parts outside the CDR3, is DVKVTQSSRYLVKRTGEKVFLECVQDMDHENMFWYRQDPGLGLRLIYFSYDVKMKEKGDIPEGYSVSREKKERFSLILESASTNQTSMYLCASHTPGQGLEQYFGPGTRLTVT.